This T cell receptor (beta chain) comes out of a study of regulatory T cells in long-lasting Graves disease. Time point of the sample: newly diagnosed GD, antithyroid drugs for less than 3 months. Making the TCR library involved RNA that had been extracted from PBMCs. Under American Thyroid Association guidelines, Graves' disease was diagnosed. Construction of TCR beta libraries relied on iRepertoire HTBI primers and on Arm-PCR targeting CDR3 regions. MiXCR, applied by TCRdb to the multiplex PCR reads, yields one record per CDR3 protein. The sample has 400,000 to 500,000 distinct CDR3 sequences, 12% to 15% seen once. Germline values: CDR1 SGDLS, CDR2 YYNGEE. The CDR3 covers 18 residues. V was cut by 4 bases and J by 3 bases, with 20 bases left in between. These data are also associated with another study on T cells in Graves' hyperthyroidism and ophthalmopathy. That source adds: Uncontrolled infection, other autoimmune disease, pregnancy or lactation led to exclusion. TCR CDR3 underwent first-round RT-PCR with the HTBI primer set. Within blood appeared most thyroid clonotypes that had expanded above 0.001.

The sequence was obtained from a woman between 50 and 59 years old with Graves disease. This chain connects TRBV9 to TRBJ2-6; the D gene could be TRBD1 or TRBD2 (6 bases each). This specimen consisted of peripheral blood mononuclear cells (PBMCs), obtained at new diagnosis, from a patient treated with antithyroid drugs. In DNA form, the CDR3 reads TGTGCCAGCAGCCAACACGGCAGGGGAGGATTTGGGGCCAACGTCCTGACTTTC. It encodes CASSQHGRGGFGANVLTF.